This T cell receptor beta chain emerged from a study of T-cell reconstitution after alpha-beta-depleted transplantation in children. Study-wide findings and caveats: Reportedly, roughly two months post-transplant, alpha-beta T cells arose from several hundred expanded graft clones. In some patients, recipient T cells and intrathymic progenitors surviving conditioning explained high day-60 diversity. Most T-cell counts and diversity one year after the transplant came from T cells that were newly produced.

A TCRbeta library incorporating unique molecular identifiers was prepared. MiXCR, applied by TCRdb to the PCR reads, yields one record per CDR3 protein. The sample lists about 340,000 distinct CDR3 sequences, around 16% occurring once. This clonotype was picked up a small number of times. Antigen specificity is unknown. The clonotype originates from a male patient aged 2-10 years who had a stem cell transplant for acute lymphoblastic leukemia, so the T cells may come from the graft donor. Source: PBMCs, mostly from graft donor cells, taken 360 days after TCRalphabeta/CD19-depleted stem cell transplant.

CDR3 bases: TGTGCCAGCAGCCAAATGACAGGGAACAATGAGCAGTTCTTC. This translates into CASSQMTGNNEQFF. The chain recombines TRBV3-1 with TRBJ2-1, with 7 bases aligning to TRBD1. With V trimmed by 2 bases and J by 5 bases, 3 bases remained unmatched. The CDR3 extends over 14 amino acids. Germline CDR1 reads LGHDT; CDR2 reads YNNKEL (reference sequence).